Presented here are 18 T cell receptor beta chains from one specimen sequenced in a study of T cells in Graves' hyperthyroidism and ophthalmopathy. Amplified TCR beta CDR3 regions derived from RNA transcripts. A first-round RT-PCR of the TCR CDR3 used the HTBI primer set. TCRdb redid the calling of the multiplex PCR reads with MiXCR, one entry per CDR3 protein. The sample has some 620,000 distinct CDR3 sequences; 16% are singletons. The specimen was blood. The receptors here all came from a woman aged 25 to 39 with Graves' hyperthyroidism.

This clonotype was seen ten or more times. The CDR3 spells CASSLGSSGNEQYF. The CDR3 DNA reads as TGTGCCAGCAGCTTAGGTTCTAGTGGGAACGAGCAGTACTTC. The chain links TRBV11-2 to TRBJ2-7; no clear D gene. This CDR3 spans 14 amino acids. CDR1 SGHAT and CDR2 FQNNGV come from the germline V gene. V dropped 1 base and J dropped 5 bases, with 12 bases sitting between them.

The chain employs TRBV19 and TRBJ2-1; D is ambiguous. The CDR3 length is 13 residues. V dropped 6 bases and J dropped 8 bases, with 14 bases sitting between them. CDR1 is LNHDA and CDR2 is SQIVND in the germline V gene (reference sequence). CDR3 nucleotide sequence: TGTGCCAGTAGCCCCATCATCCCCCATGAGCAGTTCTTC. Amino acid sequence: CASSPIIPHEQFF.

The rearrangement links TRBV4-2 to TRBJ2-1, with D perhaps matching TRBD2 (5 bases). Germline assignment: CDR1 LGHNA and CDR2 YNFKEQ. V lost 1 base and J 7 bases, leaving 17 bases between the germline ends. CDR3 length: 16 residues. The CDR3 bases are TGTGCCAGCAGCCAAGCGGGGTGGGAATCGGGGAATGAGCAGTTCTTC. This encodes CASSQAGWESGNEQFF.

The table lists this clonotype with a few counts. V usage is TRBV20-1 and J usage is TRBJ2-7; possibly TRBD1 for D (6 bases). The germline gives CDR1 DFQATT, CDR2 SNEGSKA (reference sequence). This CDR3 has 13 amino acids. Trimming took 3 bases from V and 2 from J, leaving 11 bases between them. CDR3 loop: CSASGGETYEQYV. The CDR3 coding sequence is TGCAGTGCTAGTGGGGGCGAAACCTACGAGCAGTACGTC.

Remarks on this clonotype: Given a much more abundant clone one base away, this may be a read error. The rearrangement links TRBV28 to TRBJ2-3; TRBD2 agrees at 12 bases. This CDR3 spans 14 amino acids. V dropped 11 bases and J dropped 0; count of bases not matched to a gene: 3. Germline V gene sequence: CDR1 MDHEN, CDR2 SYDVKM. This CDR3 reads CAGGTSGSTDTQYF. CDR3 nucleotide sequence: TGTGCCGGGGGGACTAGCGGGAGCACAGATACGCAGTATTTT.

This clonotype was observed at least ten times. This chain connects TRBV20-1 to TRBJ2-3; no clear D gene. The V end was cut by 4 bases, the J end by 0 bases, with 11 bases between. The CDR3 extends over 14 amino acids. Germline V gives CDR1 DFQATT, CDR2 SNEGSKA (reference sequence). The CDR3: CSAIPYGSTDTQYF. The CDR3 DNA sequence: TGCAGTGCTATTCCCTATGGGAGCACAGATACGCAGTATTTT.

This clonotype came up many times. The chain joins TRBV6-6 to TRBJ2-7; D not resolved. V was shortened by 0 bases and J by 3 bases, with 18 bases between the two germline ends. The CDR3 totals 17 residues. Germline values: CDR1 MNHNY, CDR2 SVGAGI (reference sequence). The CDR3: CASSYSNAIGPIYEQYF. The CDR3 nucleotides are TGTGCCAGCAGTTACTCGAACGCTATAGGTCCCATCTACGAGCAGTACTTC.

Many counts were recorded for this clonotype. This chain uses TRBV5-6 with TRBJ2-7; the D is unclear. The V gene lost 0 bases and the J gene lost 7 bases, with 8 bases spanning the gap. This CDR3 is built from 12 residues. Germline CDR1 reads SGHDT; CDR2 reads YYEEEE. CDR3 coding DNA: TGTGCCAGCAGCTTGGGAGGTTGGGAGCAGTACTTC. Amino acid sequence: CASSLGGWEQYF.

V usage is TRBV12-3 or TRBV12-4 and J usage is TRBJ1-1, with a possible D match to TRBD1 (5 bases). The V end was cut by 6 bases, the J end by 11 bases, with 19 bases between. This CDR3 is 13 amino acids long. CDR3 in DNA: TGTGCCAGCAGAGTAGCGGGACGGTTTGAGGCTTTCTTT. Protein: CASRVAGRFEAFF.

This clonotype occurred many times. The genes are TRBV19 and TRBJ2-1; no clear D. Germline CDR1 and CDR2: LNHDA and SQIVND (reference sequence). The V end was cut by 6 bases, the J end by 4 bases, with 25 bases between. This CDR3 region has 18 residues. CDR3: CASRSLIPAQRIYNEQFF. CDR3 nucleotides: TGTGCCAGTAGATCCCTTATCCCTGCTCAACGCATATACAATGAGCAGTTCTTC.

The chain links TRBV7-8 to TRBJ2-2; 11 bases map to TRBD2. This CDR3 is built from 17 residues. The junction had 12 bases not matched to a gene; V was cut back by 5 bases and J by 7 bases. CDR1 is SGHVS and CDR2 is FQNEAQ in the germline V gene. CDR3: CASSPIAGGGASGELFF. DNA for the CDR3: TGTGCCAGCAGCCCGATAGCGGGAGGGGGGGCAAGCGGGGAGCTGTTTTTT.

This clonotype was seen at least ten times. V and J are TRBV20-1 and TRBJ2-7; 7 bases are shared with TRBD1. Germline V CDR1 and CDR2: DFQATT, SNEGSKA (reference sequence). Trimming removed 6 bases from V and 0 bases from J; junction bases left unmatched: 8. The length of the CDR3 is 14 residues. The CDR3 coding sequence is TGCAGTGCCAAGGACAGGAAGAGCTCCTACGAGCAGTACTTC. As protein: CSAKDRKSSYEQYF.

This clonotype was seen ten or more times. The chain's CDR3 is CSASSYRVRVMNTEAFF. DNA for the CDR3: TGCAGTGCTAGCTCGTACAGGGTACGAGTAATGAACACTGAAGCTTTCTTT. The rearrangement uses TRBV20-1 and TRBJ1-1; perhaps TRBD1 as D (6 bases). Trimming cost V 3 bases and J 0 bases, with 20 bases left between them. The CDR3 extends over 17 amino acids. Germline-derived CDR1 and CDR2 are DFQATT and SNEGSKA (reference sequence).

This clonotype was counted ten times or more. CDR3 bases: TGCAGTGCTAGGAAGGGGGGACTCACAGATACGCAGTATTTT. Translation gives CSARKGGLTDTQYF. The J gene is TRBJ2-3, the V gene TRBV20-1; D assignment may be TRBD1 or TRBD2 (6 bases each). The CDR3 sequence is 14 residues long. The V gene lost 3 bases and the J gene lost 2 bases, with 12 bases spanning the gap. Germline values: CDR1 DFQATT, CDR2 SNEGSKA (reference sequence).

There are many counts of this clonotype. The chain recombines TRBV6-1 with TRBJ2-7, with 8 bases aligning to TRBD1. V dropped 7 bases and J dropped 8; count of bases not matched to a gene: 16. The CDR3 contains 15 residues. Germline lookup yields CDR1 MNHNS and CDR2 SASEGT. For the CDR3, the DNA is TGTGCCAGCAACGTCGGGCCCACAGGGGGAGATAAGCAGTACTTC. Its protein product is CASNVGPTGGDKQYF.

This clonotype was seen many times. The chain links TRBV2 to TRBJ2-7; 7 positions match TRBD2. Germline-derived CDR1 and CDR2 are SNHLY and FYNNEI. Germline trimming cut 6 bases from V and 5 bases from J; bases unmatched to any gene: 13. CDR3 length: 15 residues. Here the CDR3 reads CASRGTSVRPHEQYF. The CDR3, as DNA: TGTGCCAGCAGGGGAACTAGCGTACGTCCCCACGAGCAGTACTTC.

There are many counts of this clonotype. The rearrangement uses TRBV2 and TRBJ1-2, with 7 bases fitting TRBD1. Germline V gene data show CDR1 as SNHLY and CDR2 as FYNNEI. V was pared by 6 bases and J by 4 bases, with 8 bases of the junction left unmatched. This CDR3 is 14 amino acids long. The CDR3 DNA reads TGTGCCAGCAGCCTCAGGGGGGCTCCCTATGGCTACACCTTC. Translated, it gives CASSLRGAPYGYTF.

This clonotype was recorded at least ten times. The gene calls are TRBV12-3 or TRBV12-4 and TRBJ1-4; 9 bases align to TRBD1. V lost 6 bases, J lost 8 bases, and 7 bases stayed unmatched. The CDR3 totals 14 residues. The DNA for the CDR3 is TGTGCCAGCAGGTCGACAGGGGGTTTAGAAAAACTGTTTTTT. Protein sequence: CASRSTGGLEKLFF.